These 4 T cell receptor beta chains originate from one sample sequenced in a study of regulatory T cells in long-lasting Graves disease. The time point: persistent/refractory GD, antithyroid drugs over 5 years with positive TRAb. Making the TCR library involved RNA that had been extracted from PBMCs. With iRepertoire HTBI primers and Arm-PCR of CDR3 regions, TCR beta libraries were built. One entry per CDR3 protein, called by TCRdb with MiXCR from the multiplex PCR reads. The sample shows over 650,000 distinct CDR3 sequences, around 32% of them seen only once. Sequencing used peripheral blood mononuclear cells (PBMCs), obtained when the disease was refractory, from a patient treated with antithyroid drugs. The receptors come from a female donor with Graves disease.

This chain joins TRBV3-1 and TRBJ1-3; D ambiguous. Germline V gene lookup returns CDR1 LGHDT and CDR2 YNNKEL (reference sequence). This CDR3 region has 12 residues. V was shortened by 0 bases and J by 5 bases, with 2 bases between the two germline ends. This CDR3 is CASSQERNTIYF. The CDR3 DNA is TGTGCCAGCAGCCAAGAAAGAAACACCATATATTTT.

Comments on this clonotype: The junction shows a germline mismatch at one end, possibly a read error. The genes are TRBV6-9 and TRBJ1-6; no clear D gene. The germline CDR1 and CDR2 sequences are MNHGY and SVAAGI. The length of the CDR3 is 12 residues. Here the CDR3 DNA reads TGTGCCAGCAGTTCCTTTAATTCACCCCTCCACTTT. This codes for CASSSFNSPLHF.

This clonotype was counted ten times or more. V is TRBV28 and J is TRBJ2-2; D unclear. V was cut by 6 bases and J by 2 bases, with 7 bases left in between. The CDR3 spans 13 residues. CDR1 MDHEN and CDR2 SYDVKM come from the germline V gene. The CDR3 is CASRQINTGELFF. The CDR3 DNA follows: TGTGCCAGCAGACAGATCAACACCGGGGAGCTGTTTTTT. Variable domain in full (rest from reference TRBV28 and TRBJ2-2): DVKVTQSSRYLVKRTGEKVFLECVQDMDHENMFWYRQDPGLGLRLIYFSYDVKMKEKGDIPEGYSVSREKKERFSLILESASTNQTSMYLCASRQINTGELFFGEGSRLTVL.

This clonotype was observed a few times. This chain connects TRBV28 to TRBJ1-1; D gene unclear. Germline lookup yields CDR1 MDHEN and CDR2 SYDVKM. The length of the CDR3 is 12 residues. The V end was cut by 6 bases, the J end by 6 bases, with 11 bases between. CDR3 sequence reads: CASRTPAAEAFF. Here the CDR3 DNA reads TGTGCCAGCAGAACCCCAGCCGCTGAAGCTTTCTTT.